The rows below give T cell receptor beta chains drawn from one sample of a study of early T cells in non-severe SARS-CoV-2 infection. TCRdb re-called the 5' RACE reads through MiXCR, storing one row per CDR3 protein. The sample has over 60,000 distinct CDR3 sequences, about 9.4% seen once. The sequenced sample was whole blood, obtained at baseline. The receptors derive from an adult who was a healthcare worker with PCR-confirmed SARS-CoV-2 infection or an uninfected control (not recorded which). CDR3s include the opening cysteine and the closing phenylalanine or tryptophan. A D gene is named only where the DNA matches it firmly. Some rows mark clone size as missing; the rest say once, few, many or name a class of expanded clone.

D: -
J: TRBJ2-7
size: -
V: TRBV7-2
DNA: TGTGCCAGCAGCCTACAGACAGGAGTGCCGTACTTC
CDR3: CASSLQTGVPYF

D: TRBD1
J: TRBJ2-1
size: medium-sized
V: TRBV5-4
DNA: TGTGCCAGCAGCTTGGCCGGACAGGGCGATGAGCAGTTCTTC
CDR3: CASSLAGQGDEQFF

D: -
J: TRBJ2-1
size: -
V: TRBV5-4
DNA: TGTGCCAGCAGCCCGGGGGGCGGGTCCTACAATGAGCAGTTCTTC
CDR3: CASSPGGGSYNEQFF

D: TRBD2
J: TRBJ2-1
size: many
V: TRBV6-5
DNA: TGTGCCAGCAGTTACCTACATATTAGCGGGGGGGACGCGTACAATGAGCAGTTCTTC
CDR3: CASSYLHISGGDAYNEQFF

D: -
J: TRBJ2-2
size: few
V: TRBV7-6
DNA: TGTGCCACATCCCCAAGGGGGGTAAACACCGGGGAGCTGTTTTTT
CDR3: CATSPRGVNTGELFF

D: -
J: TRBJ2-3
size: -
V: TRBV24-1
DNA: TGTGCCACCAGTCAAGGGGGAACTAGCACAGATACGCAGTATTTT
CDR3: CATSQGGTSTDTQYF

D: -
J: TRBJ2-7
size: few
V: TRBV11-2
DNA: TGTGCCAGCCGTGGACAGAGGAGAAGCTACGAGCAGTACTTC
CDR3: CASRGQRRSYEQYF

D: TRBD1
J: TRBJ1-4
size: -
V: TRBV7-2
DNA: TGTGCCAGCAGCTTAGTACTGGGACAGGGCGGTGAAAAACTGTTTTTT
CDR3: CASSLVLGQGGEKLFF

D: -
J: TRBJ1-2
size: few
V: TRBV24-1
DNA: TGTGCCACCAGTGATTTGGCAGGCTCGGATGGCTACACCTTC
CDR3: CATSDLAGSDGYTF

D: -
J: TRBJ1-1
size: few
V: TRBV7-9
DNA: TGTGCCAGCAGCTGGGACACCAACACTGAAGCTTTCTTT
CDR3: CASSWDTNTEAFF

D: -
J: TRBJ1-1
size: -
V: TRBV20-1
DNA: TGCAGTGCTCCGGTCTTCATGAACACTGAAGCTTTCTTT
CDR3: CSAPVFMNTEAFF

D: -
J: TRBJ2-7
size: few
V: TRBV11-2
DNA: TGTGCCAGCAGCTCCCGGGACCCCTTGAAGTACTTC
CDR3: CASSSRDPLKYF

D: -
J: TRBJ1-1
size: -
V: TRBV5-1
DNA: TGCGCCAGCAGCTTAGGGAATCGGGACACTGAAGCTTTCTTT
CDR3: CASSLGNRDTEAFF

D: TRBD1
J: TRBJ2-1
size: many
V: TRBV7-6
DNA: TGTGCCAGCAGCTCGCCCTATCGTGGGACAGGGAACTACAATGAGCAGTTCTTC
CDR3: CASSSPYRGTGNYNEQFF

D: -
J: TRBJ1-1
size: few
V: TRBV5-1
DNA: TGCGCCAGCAGCTTGGCCCCCACTGAAGCTTTCTTT
CDR3: CASSLAPTEAFF

D: TRBD1
J: TRBJ2-7
size: few
V: TRBV12-3/TRBV12-4
DNA: TGTGCCAGCAGAGAGACAGGGGGGAACTACGAGCAGTACTTC
CDR3: CASRETGGNYEQYF

D: TRBD1
J: TRBJ1-2
size: few
V: TRBV10-3
DNA: TGTGCCATCAGTGATGGGGACAGATCCTCCTATGGCTACACCTTC
CDR3: CAISDGDRSSYGYTF

D: TRBD1
J: TRBJ2-6
size: many
V: TRBV4-1
DNA: TGCGCCAGCAGCCAAGGAGGACAGGGTACTTCTGGGGCCAACGTCCTGACTTTC
CDR3: CASSQGGQGTSGANVLTF

D: -
J: TRBJ2-3
size: -
V: TRBV7-8
DNA: TGTGCCAGCAGCTCACGGTACACAGATACGCAGTATTTT
CDR3: CASSSRYTDTQYF

D: -
J: TRBJ2-5
size: few
V: TRBV4-3
DNA: TGCGCCAGCAGCCCCCTTGGGATAGCACCCTACCAAGAGACCCAGTACTTC
CDR3: CASSPLGIAPYQETQYF

D: -
J: TRBJ2-3
size: many
V: TRBV20-1
DNA: TGCAGTGCTAGCCAGACGCGTGCTAGCACAGATACGCAGTATTTT
CDR3: CSASQTRASTDTQYF

D: -
J: TRBJ2-7
size: -
V: TRBV11-2
DNA: TGTGCCAGCAGCTTGGGGGAATCGTCGACAAGGGATTTC
CDR3: CASSLGESSTRDF

D: -
J: TRBJ1-3
size: many
V: TRBV6-6
DNA: TGTGCCAGCAGACTTGGGTCCGGGATCGGAAACACCATATATTTT
CDR3: CASRLGSGIGNTIYF